The 30 T cell receptor beta chains reported below all come from one sample, sequenced in a study of blood T cell repertoires in COVID-19. TCRdb's copy holds only in-frame clones and misses some; the assay was immunoSEQ multiplex PCR. The sample carries 150,000 to 200,000 clones, more than 75% recorded once. The sample consisted of PBMCs or T cells enriched from blood (not recorded which). The receptor source for this set is a human donor with acute COVID-19. The donor label of this sample is uncertain.

The rearrangement joins TRBV5-1 to TRBJ2-3; 15 bases are shared with TRBD2. V trimming: 4 bases; J trimming: 2 bases; junction bases outside the gene matches: 8. CDR1 is SGHRS, CDR2 YFSETQ, per germline. This CDR3 comprises 18 residues. For the CDR3, the DNA is TGCGCCAGCAGCCCCGGACTAGCGGGGGGGCAAAACACAGATACGCAGTATTTT. Translated: CASSPGLAGGQNTDTQYF.

The chain is built from TRBV7-2 and TRBJ1-1; D possibly corresponds to TRBD1 (5 bases). The germline V gene encodes CDR1 SGHTA and CDR2 FQGNSA. The CDR3 runs 14 residues. V was clipped by 6 bases and J by 0 bases, with 11 bases between them. This chain's CDR3 is CASRRQFMNTEAFF. The DNA of the CDR3 is TGTGCCAGCAGAAGACAGTTCATGAACACTGAAGCTTTCTTT.

The V call is TRBV21-1, the J call TRBJ1-3; the listed D gene, TRBD1, was not tested against the DNA. TRBV21-1 corresponds to a pseudogene. The CDR3 consists of 20 residues. CDR3 nucleotides: TGTGCCAGCGGTCCTACTTACGGGGACAGGGGTTATCTTGGAGGATACACCATATATTTT. It specifies CASGPTYGDRGYLGGYTIYF.

The chain uses TRBV28 and TRBJ2-3; 15 positions match TRBD2. Trimming at V came to 6 bases and at J to 4 bases, leaving 17 bases not matched to a gene. The CDR3 runs to 20 residues. Germline values: CDR1 MDHEN, CDR2 SYDVKM. CDR3 region: CASSFYSGLAGGTKADTQYF. CDR3 in DNA: TGTGCCAGCAGCTTCTATTCAGGACTAGCGGGGGGGACGAAAGCAGATACGCAGTATTTT.

This clone showed up just once. The chain combines TRBV2 with TRBJ1-1, with D perhaps TRBD1 (6 bases). V lost 0 bases and J 11 bases, leaving 31 bases between the germline ends. Germline V lookup: CDR1 SNHLY, CDR2 FYNNEI. The CDR3 extends over 19 amino acids. Here the CDR3 DNA reads TGTGCCAGCAGTGAAGCGCTTATGGGTTTGGGGACGGGACAAATGGTGGCTTTCTTT. Translated: CASSEALMGLGTGQMVAFF.

J is TRBJ2-1 and V is TRBV27, with TRBD2 identical over 11 bases. The germline V gene encodes CDR1 MNHEY and CDR2 SMNVEV (reference sequence). This CDR3 region has 18 residues. The V gene end was trimmed by 2 bases and the J gene end by 6 bases; junction bases not matched to a gene: 12. CDR3 DNA: TGTGCCAGCAGTTTAGCCGATAGCGGGGGGGTTAGTTTCAATGAGCAGTTCTTC. Translating gives CASSLADSGGVSFNEQFF.

This clone was seen only a few times. This chain uses TRBV18 with TRBJ1-3, with TRBD1 matching 10 bases. Germline V CDR1 and CDR2: KGHSH, LQKENI. The CDR3 consists of 16 residues. After removal of 3 bases from V and 2 bases from J, the junction contained 4 bases not matched to a gene. The CDR3 spells CASSPSGTGAGNTIYF. The CDR3 region has the DNA TGTGCCAGCTCACCCTCCGGGACAGGGGCTGGAAACACCATATATTTT. Looking up the rest from reference TRBV18 and TRBJ1-3 gives the full variable domain: NAGVMQNPRHLVRRRGQEARLRCSPMKGHSHVYWYRQLPEEGLKFMVYLQKENIIDESGMPKERFSAEFPKEGPSILRIQQVVRGDSAAYFCASSPSGTGAGNTIYFGEGSWLTVV.

This clone was detected a few times. This chain joins TRBV27 and TRBJ2-7; D is possibly TRBD2 (5 bases). The CDR3 has 14 amino acids. Germline lookup yields CDR1 MNHEY and CDR2 SMNVEV (reference sequence). V was trimmed by 5 bases and J by 4 bases, leaving 15 bases between them. CDR3 bases: TGTGCCAGCAGTCCAGAATATCGGGGATACGAGCAGTACTTC. Encoded protein: CASSPEYRGYEQYF.

The chain carries TRBV6-2 or TRBV6-3 and TRBJ2-7, with TRBD1 identical over 7 bases. CDR3 size: 15 residues. The V segment lost 4 bases and the J segment 0 bases; nucleotides outside the gene matches: 6. Germline CDR1 is MNHEY and CDR2 is SVGEGT. The CDR3 protein is CASSSGTVNSYEQYF. The CDR3, as DNA: TGTGCCAGCAGTTCCGGGACAGTTAACTCCTACGAGCAGTACTTC.

The rearrangement uses TRBV5-1 and TRBJ2-3; D possibly corresponds to TRBD2 (5 bases). Germline V CDR1 and CDR2: SGHRS, YFSETQ. Trimming pared 3 bases from V and 2 bases from J, leaving 10 bases between. The CDR3 loop spans 14 amino acids. The CDR3 nucleotides are TGCGCCAGCAGCTATGGGGAGTACACAGATACGCAGTATTTT. Its protein product is CASSYGEYTDTQYF.

This clone showed up just a few times. The rearrangement uses TRBV7-9 and TRBJ2-6; D is unresolved. Trimming took off 4 bases at V and 1 base at J, with 2 bases between the two ends. The CDR3 length is 13 residues. Germline lookup yields CDR1 SEHNR and CDR2 FQNEAQ (reference sequence). The CDR3: CASSSSGANVLTF. CDR3 nucleotides: TGTGCCAGCAGCTCTTCTGGGGCCAACGTCCTGACTTTC.

V and J are TRBV7-3 and TRBJ1-2, with a tentative D call TRBD1 (5 bases). Between the trimmed V and J ends, which lost 3 bases and 4 bases, there was a span of 9 bases. The CDR3 runs 13 residues. The germline V gene has CDR1 SGHTA and CDR2 FQGTGA. The CDR3: CASSFDSFYGYTF. The CDR3 bases are TGTGCCAGCAGCTTCGACAGCTTCTATGGCTACACCTTC. Full variable domain (missing parts from reference TRBV7-3 and TRBJ1-2): GAGVSQTPSNKVTEKGKYVELRCDPISGHTALYWYRQSLGQGPEFLIYFQGTGAADDSGLPNDRFFAVRPEGSVSTLKIQRTERGDSAVYLCASSFDSFYGYTFGSGTRLTVV.

V usage is TRBV2 and J usage is TRBJ2-7; 7 bases line up with TRBD2. Germline V gene sequence: CDR1 SNHLY, CDR2 FYNNEI. Trimming took 4 bases from V and 0 from J; bases not matched to a gene: 3. The CDR3 is made up of 14 amino acids. The DNA for the CDR3 is TGTGCCAGCAGTGGGGGGGGTGGCTCCTACGAGCAGTACTTC. Translating gives CASSGGGGSYEQYF.

The chain is built from TRBV7-3 and TRBJ1-2; the match to TRBD1 covers 8 bases. The germline V gene has CDR1 SGHTA and CDR2 FQGTGA. There are 14 residues in the CDR3. V lost 5 bases, J lost 4 bases, and 6 bases stayed unmatched. The CDR3 DNA follows: TGTGCCAGCAGCCCCACAGGGGGGGTCTATGGCTACACCTTC. Protein: CASSPTGGVYGYTF.

The rearrangement joins TRBV6-5 to TRBJ1-2, with 7 bases identical to TRBD1. Germline V lookup: CDR1 MNHEY, CDR2 SVGAGI. The CDR3 loop spans 15 amino acids. J lost 3 bases, V lost 2 bases, and 6 bases had no gene match. CDR3 sequence reads: CASSYRVRGDYGYTF. The CDR3 DNA follows: TGTGCCAGCAGTTACAGGGTCAGGGGGGACTATGGCTACACCTTC.

This chain uses TRBV27 with TRBJ1-1; D perhaps matches TRBD1 (5 bases). Germline V gene sequence: CDR1 MNHEY, CDR2 SMNVEV (reference sequence). The CDR3 covers 15 residues. The V end was cut by 0 bases, the J end by 3 bases, with 11 bases between. The chain's CDR3 is CASSLSLSGYTEAFF. CDR3 coding DNA: TGTGCCAGCAGTTTATCGTTATCAGGGTACACTGAAGCTTTCTTT.

The chain uses TRBV5-1 and TRBJ1-2, with 11 bases that match TRBD1. The CDR3 runs to 14 residues. From germline, CDR1 is SGHRS and CDR2 YFSETQ. V gave up 3 bases and J gave up 7 bases; unmatched junction bases: 5. CDR3: CASSSPGTGGGYTF. The CDR3 DNA sequence: TGCGCCAGCAGCTCCCCGGGGACAGGGGGTGGCTACACCTTC.

The J gene is TRBJ2-3, the V gene TRBV2, with 7 nucleotides matching TRBD2. From germline, CDR1 is SNHLY and CDR2 FYNNEI. The CDR3 is 15 residues long. Trimming removed 4 bases from V and 5 bases from J; junction bases left unmatched: 9. The CDR3 DNA sequence: TGTGCCAGCAGTGGGGCTGGGGGGGGTGGAGATACGCAGTATTTT. Translation: CASSGAGGGGDTQYF.

In nucleotides, the CDR3 is TGTGCCAGTACCCCAATTGAGTCACTCGACACCGGGGAGCTGTTTTTT. Translated: CASTPIESLDTGELFF. This chain uses TRBV19 with TRBJ2-2, with no clear D. In germline, CDR1 is LNHDA, CDR2 SQIVND (reference sequence). The CDR3 has 16 amino acids. The germline V and J ends were trimmed by 7 bases and 3 bases, with 18 bases remaining between them.

The chain recombines TRBV5-1 with TRBJ2-1, with 8 positions matching TRBD2. Trimming removed 3 bases from V and 1 base from J; junction bases left unmatched: 0. Germline CDR1 reads SGHRS; CDR2 reads YFSETQ. CDR3 length equals 14 residues. The CDR3 bases are TGCGCCAGCAGCTCTAGCGGGTCCTACAATGAGCAGTTCTTC. Translated: CASSSSGSYNEQFF.

The chain recombines TRBV19 with TRBJ1-1; 7 bases map to TRBD1. The CDR3 length is 15 residues. Germline V CDR1 and CDR2: LNHDA, SQIVND (reference sequence). J lost 1 base, V lost 8 bases, and 10 bases had no gene match. This CDR3 reads CASGLTGAQNTEAFF. In DNA form, the CDR3 reads TGTGCCAGTGGTCTCACAGGGGCCCAGAACACTGAAGCTTTCTTT.

The chain recombines TRBV5-6 with TRBJ2-1; no firm D call. The germline gives CDR1 SGHDT, CDR2 YYEEEE. Trimming shortened V by 0 bases and J by 5 bases, and 6 bases separated the two germline ends. The CDR3 loop spans 13 amino acids. Here the CDR3 DNA reads TGTGCCAGCAGCTTGGCCGGTAACAATGAGCAGTTCTTC. The encoded protein is CASSLAGNNEQFF.

The chain combines TRBV7-3 with TRBJ2-7, with 8 bases lining up with TRBD1. V was clipped by 5 bases and J by 6 bases; unmatched bases: 9. The length of the CDR3 is 14 residues. Germline CDR1 reads SGHTA; CDR2 reads FQGTGA. The CDR3: CASSPSTGVGEQYF. The CDR3, as DNA: TGTGCCAGCAGCCCCTCGACAGGGGTTGGCGAGCAGTACTTC. Filled out from reference TRBV7-3 and TRBJ2-7, the complete variable domain reads GAGVSQTPSNKVTEKGKYVELRCDPISGHTALYWYRQSLGQGPEFLIYFQGTGAADDSGLPNDRFFAVRPEGSVSTLKIQRTERGDSAVYLCASSPSTGVGEQYFGPGTRLTVT.

This chain links TRBV11-2 with TRBJ2-1; no clear D gene. V was cut by 5 bases and J by 6 bases, with 5 bases left in between. CDR1 is SGHAT, CDR2 FQNNGV, per germline. The CDR3 has 11 residues. CDR3 amino acids: CASSPSNEQFF. The CDR3 DNA reads TGTGCCAGCAGCCCGAGCAATGAGCAGTTCTTC. Complete variable domain (other parts from reference TRBV11-2 and TRBJ2-1): EAGVAQSPRYKIIEKRQSVAFWCNPISGHATLYWYQQILGQGPKLLIQFQNNGVVDDSQLPKDRFSAERLKGVDSTLKIQPAKLEDSAVYLCASSPSNEQFFGPGTRLTVL.

CDR3 sequence (DNA): TGTGCCTGGAGTCGGCACCCCGGGGAGACCCAGTACTTC. It codes for CAWSRHPGETQYF. This sequence joins TRBV30 and TRBJ2-5; D is unclear. The CDR3 has 13 residues. V dropped 2 bases and J dropped 5 bases, with 12 bases sitting between them. Germline-derived CDR1 and CDR2 are GTSNPN and SVGIG (reference sequence).

The rearrangement joins TRBV6-1 to TRBJ2-4, with a tentative D call TRBD2 (5 bases). V lost 0 bases, J lost 6 bases, and 9 bases lay in between. The CDR3 sequence is 14 residues long. Germline V gives CDR1 MNHNS, CDR2 SASEGT. CDR3 coding DNA: TGTGCCAGCAGTGAAGCAGCGGACCTAAACATTCAGTACTTC. This gives the protein CASSEAADLNIQYF.

J is TRBJ2-7 and V is TRBV19, with D perhaps TRBD2 (5 bases). The CDR3 is 14 amino acids. Trimming took 3 bases from V and 2 from J, leaving 11 bases between them. CDR1 and CDR2 from the germline V gene are LNHDA and SQIVND (reference sequence). Written as DNA, the CDR3 is TGTGCCAGTAGTATCATGGACTCCACCTACGAGCAGTACTTC. Protein: CASSIMDSTYEQYF.

The rearrangement links TRBV11-2 to TRBJ2-1; 7 bases are a match to TRBD2. CDR1 and CDR2 (germline): SGHAT, FQNNGV. J was trimmed by 5 bases and V by 5 bases; bases with no gene match: 9. The CDR3 covers 15 residues. The CDR3 spells CASSVTGTINNEQFF. The CDR3 bases are TGTGCCAGCAGCGTCACCGGGACTATCAACAATGAGCAGTTCTTC.

The chain recombines TRBV5-8 with TRBJ1-2; D not certain. Germline loops: CDR1 SGHTS, CDR2 YDEGEE. V was trimmed by 1 base and J by 7 bases, leaving 5 bases between them. The CDR3 extends over 11 amino acids. The CDR3 spells CASSLSFGYTF. DNA of the CDR3: TGTGCCAGCAGCTTGTCTTTTGGCTACACCTTC.

This chain joins TRBV25-1 and TRBJ2-3, with 12 positions matching TRBD1. Germline V CDR1 and CDR2: MGHDK, SYGVNS. CDR3 length: 16 amino acids. V lost 5 bases and J lost 6; bases outside the gene matches: 9. The DNA of the CDR3 is TGTGCCAGCAGTACCCGGGACAGGGGGCTTAGGGATACGCAGTATTTT. This gives the protein CASSTRDRGLRDTQYF.